This T cell receptor (beta chain) stems from a study of low-dose radiotherapy and immunotherapy resistance in tumors. Eligible patients bore advanced solid tumors devoid of tumor-infiltrating lymphocytes. Deletions cut 5 bases from V and 3 bases from J, with 5 bases between. Per the germline V gene, CDR1 is SGHVS and CDR2 is FNYEAQ. The CDR3 sequence is 12 residues long. First-strand cDNA used TRAV- and TRBV-specific primers, covering alpha and beta chains. The TCRs were subjected to amplification over approximately 18 PCR cycles employing a constant-region primer in conjunction with a V-primer adapter. Using its own MiXCR run on the reads, TCRdb lists one record per CDR3 protein. The sample has about 15,000 distinct CDR3 sequences, over 55% seen once.

The source is a human donor with advanced metastatic prostate, ovarian, gallbladder or colorectal cancer (not recorded which). This table probably holds off-target reads from a library built for another chain. The chain links TRBV7-6 to TRBJ2-1, with D unresolved. As DNA, the CDR3 is TGTGCCAGCAGCCTTAACTACAATGAGCAGTTCTTC. It codes for CASSLNYNEQFF.